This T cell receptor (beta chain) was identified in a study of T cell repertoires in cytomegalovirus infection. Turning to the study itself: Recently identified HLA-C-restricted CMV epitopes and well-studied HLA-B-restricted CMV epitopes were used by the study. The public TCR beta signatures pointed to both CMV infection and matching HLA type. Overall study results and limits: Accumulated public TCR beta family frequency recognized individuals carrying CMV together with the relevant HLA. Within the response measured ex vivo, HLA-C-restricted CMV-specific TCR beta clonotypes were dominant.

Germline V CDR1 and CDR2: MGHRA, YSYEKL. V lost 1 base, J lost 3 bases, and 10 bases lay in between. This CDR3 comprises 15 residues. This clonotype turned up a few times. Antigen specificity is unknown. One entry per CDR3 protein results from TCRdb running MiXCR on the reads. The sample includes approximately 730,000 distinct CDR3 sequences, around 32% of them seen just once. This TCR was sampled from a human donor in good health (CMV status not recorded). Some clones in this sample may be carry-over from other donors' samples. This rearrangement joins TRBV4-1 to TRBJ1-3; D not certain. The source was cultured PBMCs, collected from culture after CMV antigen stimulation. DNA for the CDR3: TGCGCCAGCAGCCAAGTCGGTACTTTTGGAAACACCATATATTTT. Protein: CASSQVGTFGNTIYF.